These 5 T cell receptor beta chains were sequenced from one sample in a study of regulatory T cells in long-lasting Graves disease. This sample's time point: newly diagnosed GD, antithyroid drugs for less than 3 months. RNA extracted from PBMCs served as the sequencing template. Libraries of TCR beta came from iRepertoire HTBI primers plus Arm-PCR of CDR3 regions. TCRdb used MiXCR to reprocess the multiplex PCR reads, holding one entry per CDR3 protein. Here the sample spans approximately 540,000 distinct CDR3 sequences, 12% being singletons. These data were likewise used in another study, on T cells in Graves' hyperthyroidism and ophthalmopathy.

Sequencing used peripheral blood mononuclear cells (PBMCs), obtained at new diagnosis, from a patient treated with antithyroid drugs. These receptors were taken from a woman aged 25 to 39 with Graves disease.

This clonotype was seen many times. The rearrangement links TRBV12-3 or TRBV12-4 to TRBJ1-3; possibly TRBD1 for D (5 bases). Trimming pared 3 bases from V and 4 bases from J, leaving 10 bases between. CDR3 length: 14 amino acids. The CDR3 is CASSLRQGGNTIYF. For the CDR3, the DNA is TGTGCCAGCAGTTTGCGGCAGGGCGGAAACACCATATATTTT.

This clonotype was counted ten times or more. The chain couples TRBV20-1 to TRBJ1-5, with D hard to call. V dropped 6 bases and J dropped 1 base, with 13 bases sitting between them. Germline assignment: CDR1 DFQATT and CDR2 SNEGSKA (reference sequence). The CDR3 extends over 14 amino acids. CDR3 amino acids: CSAADPGSNQPQHF. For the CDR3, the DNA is TGCAGTGCCGCCGACCCGGGGAGCAATCAGCCCCAGCATTTT.

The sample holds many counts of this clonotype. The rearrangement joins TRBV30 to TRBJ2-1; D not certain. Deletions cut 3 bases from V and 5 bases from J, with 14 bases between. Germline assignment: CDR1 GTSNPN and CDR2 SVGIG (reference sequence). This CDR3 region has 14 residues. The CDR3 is CAWSHGFPNNEQFF. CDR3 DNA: TGTGCCTGGAGCCACGGCTTCCCTAACAATGAGCAGTTCTTC.

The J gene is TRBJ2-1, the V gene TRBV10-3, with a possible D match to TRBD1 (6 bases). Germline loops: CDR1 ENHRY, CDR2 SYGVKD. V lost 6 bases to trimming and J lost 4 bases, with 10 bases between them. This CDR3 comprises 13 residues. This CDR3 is CAISGQGYNEQFF. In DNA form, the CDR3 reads TGTGCCATCAGCGGGCAGGGGTACAATGAGCAGTTCTTC.

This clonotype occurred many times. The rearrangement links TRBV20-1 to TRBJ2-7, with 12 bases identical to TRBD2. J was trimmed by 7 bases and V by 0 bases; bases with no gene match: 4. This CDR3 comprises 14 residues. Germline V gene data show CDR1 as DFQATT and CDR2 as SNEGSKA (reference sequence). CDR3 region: CSARELAGGGEQYF. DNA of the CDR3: TGCAGTGCTAGAGAACTAGCGGGAGGCGGAGAGCAGTACTTC.